These T cell receptor beta chains were read from a single sample in a study of blood T cell repertoires in COVID-19. Libraries were prepared by immunoSEQ multiplex PCR; TCRdb keeps only in-frame clonotypes and omits some of them. The sample lists some 230,000 clones; around four fifths were seen once. Sequencing was performed on peripheral blood. The receptors were sampled from an elderly woman with COVID-19, enrolled during active disease. CDR3s include the opening cysteine and the closing phenylalanine or tryptophan. Fields, in order: J gene, V gene, D gene, clone size, CDR3 DNA, CDR3 protein. A D gene is named only where the DNA matches it firmly. Rows give clone size only sometimes, using once, few, many, or a class for an expanded clone.

J: TRBJ1-1; V: TRBV18; D: -; size: -; DNA: TGTGCCAGCTCACCGGCCGAGAACACTGAAGCTTTCTTT; CDR3: CASSPAENTEAFF
J: TRBJ1-2; V: TRBV7-8; D: TRBD1; size: once; DNA: TGTGCCAGCAGCTTCGACAGGGCTAACTATGGCTACACCTTC; CDR3: CASSFDRANYGYTF
J: TRBJ2-1; V: TRBV3-1/TRBV3-2; D: TRBD2; size: -; DNA: TGTGCCAGCAGCCAAGCCTCTAGCGGGGGTTGGGAGCAGTTCTTC; CDR3: CASSQASSGGWEQFF
J: TRBJ2-7; V: TRBV30; D: TRBD2; size: -; DNA: TGTGCCTGGAGTGTACTGGGGGGGAACGAGCAGTACTTC; CDR3: CAWSVLGGNEQYF
J: TRBJ1-6; V: TRBV7-9; D: TRBD1; size: -; DNA: TGTGCCAGCAGGGGACAGGGGAATGTTTCACCCCTCCACTTT; CDR3: CASRGQGNVSPLHF
J: TRBJ2-3; V: TRBV4-2; D: -; size: -; DNA: TGTGCCAGCAGCCAAGGTCGGGGAAGCACAGATACGCAGTATTTT; CDR3: CASSQGRGSTDTQYF
J: TRBJ1-5; V: TRBV6-2/TRBV6-3; D: -; size: -; DNA: TGTGCCAGCAGTTACGGCGGTGGCGTAGTTCAGCCCCAGCATTTT; CDR3: CASSYGGGVVQPQHF
J: TRBJ1-6; V: TRBV15; D: -; size: -; DNA: TGTGCCACCAGCAGAGTGGGCGGGTCCCTCCACTTT; CDR3: CATSRVGGSLHF
J: TRBJ1-1; V: TRBV29-1; D: TRBD1; size: -; DNA: TGCAGCGTCCGGGACAGTGAAGCTTTCTTT; CDR3: CSVRDSEAFF
J: TRBJ1-1; V: TRBV18; D: -; size: once; DNA: TGTGCCAGCTCCCGGGTCGGAGTGAGGAACACTGAAGCTTTCTTT; CDR3: CASSRVGVRNTEAFF
J: TRBJ2-1; V: TRBV12-5; D: TRBD2; size: -; DNA: TGTGCTAGTGGTTTGGGACTAGCGGGGGGGAACTTTTATGAGCAGTTCTTC; CDR3: CASGLGLAGGNFYEQFF
J: TRBJ1-2; V: TRBV6-5; D: TRBD1; size: -; DNA: TGTGCCAGCAGGCGGGACAGGGGGATGTATGGCTACACCTTC; CDR3: CASRRDRGMYGYTF
J: TRBJ2-3; V: TRBV10-3; D: TRBD2; size: -; DNA: TGTGCCATCAGTGAGTTCGTGGCTAGCGGGTCAGATACGCAGTATTTT; CDR3: CAISEFVASGSDTQYF
J: TRBJ1-1; V: TRBV6-5; D: -; size: -; DNA: TGTGCCAGCAGTTACTCGACGACTTCAATGAACACTGAAGCTTTCTTT; CDR3: CASSYSTTSMNTEAFF
J: TRBJ2-1; V: TRBV28; D: TRBD2; size: -; DNA: TGTGCCAGCATCACCCCGGGACTAGCTGCCTACAATGAGCAGTTCTTC; CDR3: CASITPGLAAYNEQFF
J: TRBJ2-3; V: TRBV5-1; D: -; size: -; DNA: TGCGCCAGCAGCCCCCTCCCCGGCGGAACAGATACGCAGTATTTT; CDR3: CASSPLPGGTDTQYF
J: TRBJ2-7; V: TRBV5-1; D: TRBD2; size: -; DNA: TGCGCCAGCAGCTTGGGCCCTAGCGGGGGGTCCTACGAGCAGTACTTC; CDR3: CASSLGPSGGSYEQYF
J: TRBJ1-3; V: TRBV21-1; D: -; size: -; DNA: TGTGCCAGCAGGGCCTCGGTAGCCGTACCTGGAAACACCATATATTTT; CDR3: CASRASVAVPGNTIYF
J: TRBJ2-3; V: TRBV7-2; D: TRBD2; size: -; DNA: TGTGCCAGCAGCTCACCTAGCGGGAGGGATACGCAGTATTTT; CDR3: CASSSPSGRDTQYF
J: TRBJ1-1; V: TRBV7-6; D: -; size: -; DNA: TGTGCCAGCAGCTTACAGGAGAACACTGAAGCTTTCTTT; CDR3: CASSLQENTEAFF
J: TRBJ1-1; V: TRBV20-1; D: -; size: -; DNA: TGCAGCCGAGGAGGGAACACTGAAGCTTTCTTT; CDR3: CSRGGNTEAFF
J: TRBJ1-5; V: TRBV6-2/TRBV6-3; D: TRBD1; size: -; DNA: TGTGCCAGCAGTTACAGAGGGACAGGGCGAAATGAACTACAGCCCCAGCATTTT; CDR3: CASSYRGTGRNELQPQHF
J: TRBJ1-4; V: TRBV18; D: -; size: -; DNA: TGTGCCAGCTCACCAGCGGGCTACCAGGGGAATGAAAAACTGTTTTTT; CDR3: CASSPAGYQGNEKLFF
J: TRBJ2-7; V: TRBV7-2; D: TRBD1; size: -; DNA: TGTGCCAGCAGCCGGGACAGGGGTTCCTACGAGCAGTACTTC; CDR3: CASSRDRGSYEQYF
J: TRBJ1-5; V: TRBV5-6; D: -; size: -; DNA: TGTGCCAGCAGCTTAAGTGGCCCCGGGGAGGGTCAGCCCCAGCATTTT; CDR3: CASSLSGPGEGQPQHF
J: TRBJ2-5; V: TRBV11-2; D: TRBD2; size: -; DNA: TGTGCCAGCAGCCCCAGGACTAGCGGGAGGGCTTTAGAGACCCAGTACTTC; CDR3: CASSPRTSGRALETQYF
J: TRBJ2-1; V: TRBV12-3/TRBV12-4; D: -; size: once; DNA: TGTGCCAGCAGTTTGGCCAGAAACAATGAGCAGTTCTTC; CDR3: CASSLARNNEQFF
J: TRBJ2-2; V: TRBV28; D: -; size: -; DNA: TGTGCCAGCAGATTTAGCGGGAACACCGGGGAGCTGTTTTTT; CDR3: CASRFSGNTGELFF
J: TRBJ1-1; V: TRBV25-1; D: TRBD1; size: -; DNA: TGTGCCAGCAGTGAAGGGGGTCGGGGACAGGGATCTGAAGCTTTCTTT; CDR3: CASSEGGRGQGSEAFF
J: TRBJ2-3; V: TRBV6-5; D: TRBD1; size: -; DNA: TGTGCCAGCAGTTACTCCCTAACAGGGGGAGATACGCAGTATTTT; CDR3: CASSYSLTGGDTQYF
J: TRBJ1-1; V: TRBV30; D: -; size: few; DNA: TGTGCCTGGAAGTTTAATCCCCCGGCTGAAGCTTTCTTT; CDR3: CAWKFNPPAEAFF
J: TRBJ1-4; V: TRBV30; D: TRBD1; size: -; DNA: TGTGCCTGGAGTCCTTCCAAGGGACAGGTAGAAAAACTGTTTTTT; CDR3: CAWSPSKGQVEKLFF
J: TRBJ1-5; V: TRBV7-2; D: TRBD1; size: -; DNA: TGTGCCAGCGGCTCACAGGGGGCCATCAATCAGCCCCAGCATTTT; CDR3: CASGSQGAINQPQHF